This record covers a single T cell receptor (beta chain). The treatment here: some 20 received Ad26.COV2.S at low or high dose, single or two shots; about 5 received placebo; per-sample allocation not given. The study sampled participants on day 63 after the first vaccine or placebo injection. Produced via immunoSEQ multiplex PCR; TCRdb's table is partial and in-frame only. This table has a few hundred thousand clones, 89% appearing once. After removal of 7 bases from V and 4 bases from J, the junction contained 7 bases not matched to a gene. The germline V gene encodes CDR1 WNHNN and CDR2 SYGVQD (reference sequence). CDR3 length: 14 residues. This sample is drawn from a study of Ad26.COV2.S vaccination and SARS-CoV-2 variants.

The TCR sequence derives from a person between 18 and 65 years old who received the Ad26.COV2.S COVID-19 vaccine or a placebo. The V and J genes are TRBV10-1 and TRBJ2-3; TRBD2 matches at 8 bases. The sample was peripheral blood, taken in a trial of Ad26.COV2.S vaccine versus placebo. The CDR3 is CASNLREDSDTQYF. The DNA for the CDR3 is TGCGCCAGCAACTTGCGGGAGGACTCAGATACGCAGTATTTT.